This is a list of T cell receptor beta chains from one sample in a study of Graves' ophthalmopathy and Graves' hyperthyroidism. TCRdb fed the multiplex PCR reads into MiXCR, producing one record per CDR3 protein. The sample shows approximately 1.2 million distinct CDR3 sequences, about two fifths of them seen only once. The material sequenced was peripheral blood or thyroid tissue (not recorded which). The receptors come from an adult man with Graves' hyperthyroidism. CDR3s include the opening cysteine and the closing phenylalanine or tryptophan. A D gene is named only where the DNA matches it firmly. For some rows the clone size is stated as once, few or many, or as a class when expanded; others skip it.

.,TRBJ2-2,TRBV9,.,CASSINPGTPNTGELFF,TGTGCCAGCAGCATAAACCCCGGGACACCGAACACCGGGGAGCTGTTTTTT
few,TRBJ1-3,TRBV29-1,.,CSALRDTSSGNTIYF,TGCAGCGCCCTCCGGGACACCAGCTCTGGAAACACCATATATTTT
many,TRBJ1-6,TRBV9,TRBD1,CASSITGVLGSPLHF,TGTGCCAGCAGCATCACAGGGGTGTTAGGATCACCCCTCCACTTT
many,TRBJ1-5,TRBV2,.,CASSSTGFNQPQHF,TGTGCCAGCAGCTCTACAGGGTTCAATCAGCCCCAGCATTTT
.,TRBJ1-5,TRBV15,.,CATTPDGPNQPQHF,TGTGCCACCACCCCAGACGGTCCAAATCAGCCCCAGCATTTT
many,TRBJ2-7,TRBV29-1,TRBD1,CSVGDRDRYYEQYF,TGCAGCGTTGGGGACCGGGACAGATACTACGAGCAGTACTTC
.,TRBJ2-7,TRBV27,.,CASRVRVYEQYF,TGTGCCAGCAGGGTGCGAGTATACGAGCAGTACTTC
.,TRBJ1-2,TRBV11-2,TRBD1,CASSAGQGRNRGYTF,TGTGCCAGCAGCGCAGGACAGGGGCGGAATCGTGGCTACACCTTC
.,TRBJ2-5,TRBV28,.,CASSLSLTETQYF,TGTGCCAGCAGTTTATCTCTCACAGAGACCCAGTACTTC
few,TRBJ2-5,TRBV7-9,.,CASSQEWGMGQETQYF,TGCGCCAGCAGCCAAGAATGGGGAATGGGCCAAGAGACCCAGTACTTC
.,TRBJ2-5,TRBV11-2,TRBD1,CASSFIGQEPMETQYF,TGTGCCAGCAGCTTTATTGGACAGGAACCTATGGAGACCCAGTACTTC
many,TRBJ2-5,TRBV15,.,CATSRDYQETQYF,TGTGCCACCAGCAGGGACTACCAAGAGACCCAGTACTTC
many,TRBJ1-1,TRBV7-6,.,CASSSRPDKNTEAFF,TGTGCCAGCAGCTCGCGACCGGACAAGAACACTGAAGCTTTCTTT
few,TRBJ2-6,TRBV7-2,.,CASSLQAGANEQF,TGTGCCAGCAGCCTACAGGCAGGGGCCAATGAGCAGTTC
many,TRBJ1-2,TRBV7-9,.,CASSLSSRGYTF,TGTGCCAGCAGCTTATCCTCTAGGGGCTACACCTTC
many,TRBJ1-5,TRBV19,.,CASSMVGQSNQPQHF,TGTGCCAGTAGTATGGTAGGGCAGAGCAATCAGCCCCAGCATTTT
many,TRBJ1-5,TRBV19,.,CASSTPWGAGRRQPQHF,TGTGCCAGTAGTACACCCTGGGGGGCCGGACGTAGGCAGCCCCAGCATTTT
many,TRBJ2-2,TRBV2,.,CASRRDTRGTGELFF,TGTGCCAGCAGACGGGACACACGGGGCACCGGGGAGCTGTTTTTT
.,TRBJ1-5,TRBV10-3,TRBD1,CASSLDRGVETQHF,TGTGCCAGCAGTTTGGACAGGGGAGTGGAGACCCAGCATTTT
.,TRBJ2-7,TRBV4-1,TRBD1,CASSQAQGVYEQYF,TGCGCCAGCAGCCAAGCCCAGGGGGTCTACGAGCAGTACTTC
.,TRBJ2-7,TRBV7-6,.,CASRGAGNFGTYEQYF,TGTGCCAGCCGGGGGGCCGGGAACTTCGGAACCTACGAGCAGTACTTC
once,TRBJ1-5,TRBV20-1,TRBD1,CSASSSRTGRAQPQHF,TGCAGTGCCAGCAGTTCGAGGACAGGGCGGGCTCAGCCCCAGCATTTT
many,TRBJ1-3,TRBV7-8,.,CASSLARGPIAGNTIYF,TGTGCCAGCAGCTTAGCGCGTGGGCCGATCGCTGGAAACACCATATATTTT
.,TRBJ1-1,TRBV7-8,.,CASSLGRGGAEAFF,TGTGCCAGCAGCTTAGGACGGGGGGGGGCTGAAGCTTTCTTT
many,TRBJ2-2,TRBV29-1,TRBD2,CSGIAGGPGTGELFF,TGCAGCGGTATAGCGGGAGGGCCCGGCACCGGGGAGCTGTTTTTT
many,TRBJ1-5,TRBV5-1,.,CASSLGLGGNQPQHF,TGCGCCAGCAGCTTGGGGCTGGGAGGCAATCAGCCCCAGCATTTT
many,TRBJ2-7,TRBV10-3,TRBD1,CAISESKMGQGGSYEQYF,TGTGCCATCAGTGAGTCGAAGATGGGACAGGGGGGGTCCTACGAGCAGTACTTC
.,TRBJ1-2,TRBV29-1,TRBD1,CSSYGQGAYGYTF,TGCAGCAGTTACGGACAGGGCGCCTATGGCTACACCTTC
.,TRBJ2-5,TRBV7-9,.,CASSQGGGSRETQYF,TGCGCCAGCAGCCAAGGGGGCGGGAGCCGGGAGACCCAGTACTTC
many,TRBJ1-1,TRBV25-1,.,CASSEGGRATEAFF,TGTGCCAGCAGTGAGGGAGGGAGGGCCACTGAAGCTTTCTTT
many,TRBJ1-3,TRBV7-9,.,CASSLQNRENTIYF,TGTGCCAGCAGCTTACAAAATCGGGAAAACACCATATATTTT
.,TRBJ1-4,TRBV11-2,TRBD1,CASSRSAATGGWEKLFF,TGTGCCAGCAGCCGGAGTGCAGCGACAGGGGGATGGGAAAAACTGTTTTTT
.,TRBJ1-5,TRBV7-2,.,CASSLAAEYSNQPQHF,TGTGCCAGCAGCTTAGCGGCGGAGTATAGCAATCAGCCCCAGCATTTT
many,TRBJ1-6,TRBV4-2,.,CASSQDRTDEYSPLHF,TGTGCCAGCAGCCAAGATCGGACGGACGAATACTCACCCCTCCACTTT
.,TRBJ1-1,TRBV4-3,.,CASSPSGAIGADTEAFF,TGCGCCAGCAGCCCGTCGGGGGCCATTGGTGCGGACACTGAAGCTTTCTTT
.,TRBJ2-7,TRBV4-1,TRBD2,CASSQASGRDEQYF,TGCGCCAGCAGCCAAGCTAGCGGGAGGGACGAGCAGTACTTC
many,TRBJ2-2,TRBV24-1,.,CATSTFTGELFF,TGTGCCACCAGTACTTTCACCGGGGAGCTGTTTTTT
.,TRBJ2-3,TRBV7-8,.,CASSFRSGTDTQYF,TGTGCCAGCAGCTTTAGGAGCGGCACAGATACGCAGTATTTT
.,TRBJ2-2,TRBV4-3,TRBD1,CASRRDRGVTGELFF,TGCGCCAGCAGGCGGGACAGGGGGGTTACCGGGGAGCTGTTTTTT
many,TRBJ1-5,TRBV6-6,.,CASSRGHRVWQPQHF,TGTGCCAGCAGCCGCGGGCACAGGGTCTGGCAGCCCCAGCATTTT
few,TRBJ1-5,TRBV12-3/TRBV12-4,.,CASRYGPVGQPQHF,TGTGCCAGCAGGTATGGGCCGGTAGGACAGCCCCAGCATTTT
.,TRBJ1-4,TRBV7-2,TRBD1,CASSSNRGGGGDEKLFF,TGTGCCAGCAGTTCCAACAGAGGTGGAGGGGGCGATGAAAAACTGTTTTTT
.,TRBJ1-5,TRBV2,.,CASSERRRGDIQPQHF,TGTGCCAGCAGTGAGAGGCGGAGGGGCGACATCCAGCCCCAGCATTTT
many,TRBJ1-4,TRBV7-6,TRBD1,CASSAGTGYEKLFF,TGTGCCAGCAGCGCCGGGACAGGGTACGAAAAACTGTTTTTT
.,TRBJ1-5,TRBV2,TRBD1,CASSEAGQGARQPQHF,TGTGCCAGCAGTGAAGCAGGACAGGGGGCGCGACAGCCCCAGCATTTT